The rows below give T cell receptor beta chains drawn from one sample of a study of T cell changes during pregnancy in multiple sclerosis. Libraries were prepared by immunoSEQ multiplex PCR; TCRdb keeps only in-frame clonotypes and omits some of them. The table shows some 74,000 clones, with around 92% occurring only once. The sequencing here drew on peripheral blood, taken before pregnancy. All receptors derive from a female donor with multiple sclerosis, enrolled in a pregnancy study. Each CDR3 is given with its conserved first and last residue.

j_call,v_call,cdr3_aa
TRBJ2-3,TRBV28,CASSPTGATDTQYF
TRBJ2-2,TRBV28,CASSFSGTGELFF
TRBJ2-7,TRBV6-6,CASSPSYEQYF
TRBJ2-3,TRBV7-3,CASSFSGLPPDTQYF
TRBJ2-3,TRBV28,CASRPNRVADTQYF
TRBJ1-1,TRBV5-8,CASPLVRYTEAFF
TRBJ2-2,TRBV5-1,CASSLAASGRIAGELFF
TRBJ1-1,TRBV28,CASSLLGQITEAFF
TRBJ2-2,TRBV13,CASSHRLAGGVGELFF
TRBJ1-5,TRBV6-5,CASMRLRAGPQHF
TRBJ1-5,TRBV5-6,CASSFTGNPGHSNQPQHF
TRBJ2-5,TRBV11-2,CASRPAGSETQYF
TRBJ2-7,TRBV5-4,CASSPSTGSYEQYF
TRBJ2-7,TRBV27,CASSLTSGPGNSYEQYF
TRBJ2-2,TRBV5-4,CASSLDADRGIWGELFF
TRBJ2-1,TRBV28,CASTKNGVSGYSYNEQFF
TRBJ2-3,TRBV27,CASSLLGLAGTTDTQYF
TRBJ2-1,TRBV7-9,CASSPWGAESYNEQFF
TRBJ1-1,TRBV27,CASSLGGLTEAFF
TRBJ1-2,TRBV2,CASTLRGTGDHGYTF
TRBJ1-2,TRBV4-3,CASSQVKRANYGYTF
TRBJ2-7,TRBV18,CASSPRLTGLAGGTHEQYF
TRBJ2-3,TRBV18,CASSPRDLRHYTDTQYF
TRBJ2-7,TRBV7-6,CASSAGTGYEQYF
TRBJ2-3,TRBV7-6,CASSLGTARGTDTQYF
TRBJ2-2,TRBV6-5,CASSSLAGVGTGELFF
TRBJ2-3,TRBV4-2,CASSTAGTSNTDTQYF
TRBJ1-2,TRBV5-6,CASSFRQGNYGYTF
TRBJ2-3,TRBV7-2,CASSAQRLGADTQYF
TRBJ2-7,TRBV7-9,CASSHGTTTQLYEQYF
TRBJ2-1,TRBV7-9,CASSLSHNEQFF
TRBJ2-5,TRBV27,CASSQTSGRARETQYF
TRBJ2-1,TRBV10-3,CAIRSGGGNEQFF
TRBJ1-1,TRBV15,CATRVGANTEAFF
TRBJ1-5,TRBV2,CASSRYSNQPQHF